This TCR beta chain was observed in a study of CD8+ T cells in alopecia areata. Study summary: Patients received oral tofacitinib, 5 to 10 mg twice daily, for moderate-to-severe alopecia areata.

This CDR3 region has 14 residues. V dropped 1 base and J dropped 1 base, with 8 bases sitting between them. Germline CDR1 LGHNA, CDR2 YNFKEQ. Samples from alopecia areata patients were lesional scalp punch biopsies and peripheral blood. Starting from PBMCs, sorting isolated CD4+ and CD8+ T cells. About this clone itself: The sample holds other DNA sequences that translate to the same CDR3.

It was cDNA, reverse transcribed from extracted RNA, that served as the sequencing template. Clones were read by immunoSEQ multiplex PCR, and TCRdb kept only the in-frame ones, dropping some. The data hold 150,000 to 200,000 clones, with approximately 70% observed a single time. The receptor's source is a human donor with alopecia areata. The sequences come from CD8+ T cells sorted from blood, collected at week 0. The rearrangement uses TRBV4-2 and TRBJ2-7, with a tentative D call TRBD2 (5 bases). The CDR3 protein is CASSQGGQSYEQYF. CDR3 nucleotide sequence: TGTGCCAGCAGCCAAGGAGGGCAGTCCTACGAGCAGTACTTC.